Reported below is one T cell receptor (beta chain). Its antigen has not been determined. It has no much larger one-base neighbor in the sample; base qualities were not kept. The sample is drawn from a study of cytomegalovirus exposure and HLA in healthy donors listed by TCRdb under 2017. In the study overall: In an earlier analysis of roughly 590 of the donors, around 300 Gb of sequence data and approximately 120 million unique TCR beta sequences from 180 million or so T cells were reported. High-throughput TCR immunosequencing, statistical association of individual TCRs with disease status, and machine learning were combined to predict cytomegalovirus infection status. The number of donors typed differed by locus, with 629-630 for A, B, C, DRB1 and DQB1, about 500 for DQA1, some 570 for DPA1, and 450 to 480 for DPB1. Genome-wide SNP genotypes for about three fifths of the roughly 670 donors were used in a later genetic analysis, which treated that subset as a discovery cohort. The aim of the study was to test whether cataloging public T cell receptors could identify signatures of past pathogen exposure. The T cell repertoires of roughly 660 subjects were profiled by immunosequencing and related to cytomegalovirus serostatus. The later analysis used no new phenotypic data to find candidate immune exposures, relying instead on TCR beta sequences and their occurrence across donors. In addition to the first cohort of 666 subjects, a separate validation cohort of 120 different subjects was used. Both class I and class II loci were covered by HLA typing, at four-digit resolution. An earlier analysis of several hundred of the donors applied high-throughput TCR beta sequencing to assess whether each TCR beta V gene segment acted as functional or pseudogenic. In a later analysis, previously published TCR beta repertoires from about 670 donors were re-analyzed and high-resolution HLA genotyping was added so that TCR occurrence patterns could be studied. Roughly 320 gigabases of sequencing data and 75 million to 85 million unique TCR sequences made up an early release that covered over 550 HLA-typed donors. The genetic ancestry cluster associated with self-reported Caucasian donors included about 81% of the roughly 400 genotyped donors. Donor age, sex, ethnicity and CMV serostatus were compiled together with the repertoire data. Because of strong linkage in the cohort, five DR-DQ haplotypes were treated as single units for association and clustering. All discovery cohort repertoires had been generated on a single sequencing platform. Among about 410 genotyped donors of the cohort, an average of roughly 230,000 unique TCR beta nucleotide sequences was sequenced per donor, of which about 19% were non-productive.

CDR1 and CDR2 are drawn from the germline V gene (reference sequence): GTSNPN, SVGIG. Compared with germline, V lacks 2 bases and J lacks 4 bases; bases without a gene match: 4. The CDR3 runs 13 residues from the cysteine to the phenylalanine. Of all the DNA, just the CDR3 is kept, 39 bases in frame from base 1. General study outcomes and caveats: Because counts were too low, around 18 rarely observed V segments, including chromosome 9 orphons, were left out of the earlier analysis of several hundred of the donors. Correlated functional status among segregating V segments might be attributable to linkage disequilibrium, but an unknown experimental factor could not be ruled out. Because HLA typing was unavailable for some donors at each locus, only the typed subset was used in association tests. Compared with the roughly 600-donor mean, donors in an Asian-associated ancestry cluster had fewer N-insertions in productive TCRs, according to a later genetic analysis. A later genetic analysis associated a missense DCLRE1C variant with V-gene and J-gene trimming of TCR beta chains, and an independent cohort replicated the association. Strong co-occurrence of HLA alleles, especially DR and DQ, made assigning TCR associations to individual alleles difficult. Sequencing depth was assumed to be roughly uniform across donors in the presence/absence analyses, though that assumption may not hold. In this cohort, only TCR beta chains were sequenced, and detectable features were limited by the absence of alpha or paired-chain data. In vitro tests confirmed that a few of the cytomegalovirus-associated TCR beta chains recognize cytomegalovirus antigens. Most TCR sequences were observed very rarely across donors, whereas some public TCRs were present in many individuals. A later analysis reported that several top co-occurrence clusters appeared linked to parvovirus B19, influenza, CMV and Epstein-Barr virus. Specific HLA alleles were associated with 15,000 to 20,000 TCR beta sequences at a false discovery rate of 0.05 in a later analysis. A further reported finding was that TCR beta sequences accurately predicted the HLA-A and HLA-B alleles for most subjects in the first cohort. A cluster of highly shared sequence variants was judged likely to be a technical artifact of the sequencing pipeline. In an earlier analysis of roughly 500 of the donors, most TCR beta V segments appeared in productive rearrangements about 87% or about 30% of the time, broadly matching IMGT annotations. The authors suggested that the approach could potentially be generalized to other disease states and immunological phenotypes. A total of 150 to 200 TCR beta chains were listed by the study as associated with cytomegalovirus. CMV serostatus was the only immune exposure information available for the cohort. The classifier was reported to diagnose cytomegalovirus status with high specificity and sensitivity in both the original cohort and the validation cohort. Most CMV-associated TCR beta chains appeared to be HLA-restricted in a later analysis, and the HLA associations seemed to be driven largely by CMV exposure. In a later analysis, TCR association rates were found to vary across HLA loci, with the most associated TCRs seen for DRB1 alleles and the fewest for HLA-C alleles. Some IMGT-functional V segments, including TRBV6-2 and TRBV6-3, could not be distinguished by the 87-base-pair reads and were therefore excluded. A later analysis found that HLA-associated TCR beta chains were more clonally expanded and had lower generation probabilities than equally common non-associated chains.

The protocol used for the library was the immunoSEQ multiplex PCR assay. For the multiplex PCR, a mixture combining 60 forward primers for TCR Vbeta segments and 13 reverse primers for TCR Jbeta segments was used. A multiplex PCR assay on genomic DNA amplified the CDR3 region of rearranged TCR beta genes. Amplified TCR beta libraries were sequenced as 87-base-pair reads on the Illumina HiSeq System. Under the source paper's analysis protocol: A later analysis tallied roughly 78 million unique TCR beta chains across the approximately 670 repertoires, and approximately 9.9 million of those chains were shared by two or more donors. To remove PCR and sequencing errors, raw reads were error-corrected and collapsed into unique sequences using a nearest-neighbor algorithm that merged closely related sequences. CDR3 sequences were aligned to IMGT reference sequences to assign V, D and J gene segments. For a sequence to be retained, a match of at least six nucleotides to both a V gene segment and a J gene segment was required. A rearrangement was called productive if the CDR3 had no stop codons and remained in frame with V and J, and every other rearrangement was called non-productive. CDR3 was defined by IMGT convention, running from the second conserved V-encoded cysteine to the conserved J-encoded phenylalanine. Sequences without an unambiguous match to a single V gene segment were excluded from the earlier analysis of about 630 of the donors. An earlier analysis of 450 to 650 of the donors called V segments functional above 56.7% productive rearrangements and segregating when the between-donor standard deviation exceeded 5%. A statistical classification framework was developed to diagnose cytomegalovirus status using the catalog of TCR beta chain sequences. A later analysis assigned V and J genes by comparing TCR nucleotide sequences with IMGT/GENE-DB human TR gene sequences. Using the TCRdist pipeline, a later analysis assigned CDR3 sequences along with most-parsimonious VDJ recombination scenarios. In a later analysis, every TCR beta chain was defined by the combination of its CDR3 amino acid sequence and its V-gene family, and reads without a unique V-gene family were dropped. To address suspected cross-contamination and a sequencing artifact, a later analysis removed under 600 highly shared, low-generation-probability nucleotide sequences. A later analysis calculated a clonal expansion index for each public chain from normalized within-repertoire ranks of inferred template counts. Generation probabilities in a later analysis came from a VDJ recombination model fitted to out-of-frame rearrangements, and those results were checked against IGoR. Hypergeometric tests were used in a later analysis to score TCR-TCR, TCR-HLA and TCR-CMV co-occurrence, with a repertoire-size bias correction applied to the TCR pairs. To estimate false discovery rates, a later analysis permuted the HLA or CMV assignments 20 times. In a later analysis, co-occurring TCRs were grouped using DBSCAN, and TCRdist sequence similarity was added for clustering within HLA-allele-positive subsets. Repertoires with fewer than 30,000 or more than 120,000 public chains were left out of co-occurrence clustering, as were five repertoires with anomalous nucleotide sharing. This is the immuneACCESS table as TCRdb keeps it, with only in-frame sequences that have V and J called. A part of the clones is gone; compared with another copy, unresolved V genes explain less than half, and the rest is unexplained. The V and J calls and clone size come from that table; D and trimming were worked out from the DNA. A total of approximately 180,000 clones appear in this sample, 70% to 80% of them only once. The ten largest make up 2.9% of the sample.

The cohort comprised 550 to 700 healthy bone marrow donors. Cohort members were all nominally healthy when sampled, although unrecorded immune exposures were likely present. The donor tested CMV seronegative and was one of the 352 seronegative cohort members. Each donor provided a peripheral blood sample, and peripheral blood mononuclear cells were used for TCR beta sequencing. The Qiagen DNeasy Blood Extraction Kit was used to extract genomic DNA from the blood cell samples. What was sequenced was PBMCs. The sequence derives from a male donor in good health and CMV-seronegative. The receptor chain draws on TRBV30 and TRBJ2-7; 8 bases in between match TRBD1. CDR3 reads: CAWSRTGRYEQYF. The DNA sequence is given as TGTGCCTGGAGTAGGACAGGGCGTTACGAGCAGTACTTC.